The entry that follows covers one T cell receptor (beta chain) sequence. Its specificity is unknown. This CDR3 fails to terminate in the conserved phenylalanine or tryptophan, so it likely reflects a read error. The DNA is omitted, as the CDR3 cannot be located on it reliably, and the CDR3 follows TCRdb's listing. The data were taken from a study of tumor and adjacent non-tumor tissue in lung cancer. Study overall: The cohort had 12 adenocarcinoma, a couple of squamous cell and 1 small cell patients. The patients, around 9 men and roughly 5 women, were roughly 30 to 80 with stage I to III disease. Overall study results and limits: Top 100 clones took a larger repertoire share in normal lung. Significantly higher TCR diversity was found in tumor than normal lung.

Germline V lookup: CDR1 SGHAT, CDR2 FQDESV (reference sequence). The CDR3 spans 14 residues, counting both ends. TCRbeta libraries were built with three rounds of nested PCR, modified from ARM-PCR. TCRdb analysed the multiplex PCR reads with MiXCR anew, one entry per CDR3 protein. The sample includes roughly 75,000 distinct CDR3 sequences, around 70% of them seen just once. No cell sorting was done before RNA was extracted from the tissue. The normal lung tissue was taken more than 3 cm from the tumor edge. The chain is built from TRBV11-1 and TRBJ1-1. The source material was distant non-tumor lung tissue. The receptor was derived from a woman between 50 and 59 years old with non-small cell lung cancer. CDR3 sequence reads: CASSLKELNNETFL.